These T cell receptor beta chains were read from a single sample in a study of T cell changes during pregnancy in multiple sclerosis. Generated by immunoSEQ multiplex PCR, the TCRdb table keeps only in-frame clones and is missing some. In the table there are roughly 90,000 clones, 85% to 95% of which are singletons. The specimen comprised peripheral blood, sampled in the third trimester of pregnancy. The source of these receptors is a female donor with multiple sclerosis, enrolled in a pregnancy study. The CDR3 runs from the conserved cysteine through the conserved F or W. The D gene is left open where the match is weak. Size is omitted from some rows. Given values are once, few, many or a class for expanded clones.

>TRBV2|TRBD2|TRBJ2-1|NA
TGTGCCAGCAGTAGAGGACTAGCGGGGGGCTACAATGAGCAGTTCTTC
CASSRGLAGGYNEQFF
>TRBV4-3|TRBD1|TRBJ2-1|NA
TGCGCCAGCAGCCAAGATACAGGGGGCGTCGATGAGCAGTTCTTC
CASSQDTGGVDEQFF
>TRBV25-1|TRBD1|TRBJ2-5|once
TGTGCCAGCAGTCATGGACAGGGGATCGGGGCGACCCAGTACTTC
CASSHGQGIGATQYF
>TRBV28|TRBD2|TRBJ2-5|NA
TGTGCCAGCAGTTTGGCGTCGGGAGGGGATGAGACCCAGTACTTC
CASSLASGGDETQYF
>TRBV2|NA|TRBJ1-4|NA
TGTGCCACCACCCAGGCAAAGGAAAAACTGTTTTTT
CATTQAKEKLFF
>TRBV6-6|NA|TRBJ1-1|NA
TGTGCCAGCAGCTCGACAGGAATCACTGAAGCTTTCTTT
CASSSTGITEAFF
>TRBV6-6|NA|TRBJ1-1|once
TGTGCCAGCAGTTACTCGATTGGGGGGACTGAAGCTTTCTTT
CASSYSIGGTEAFF
>TRBV5-1|NA|TRBJ2-3|NA
TGCGCCAGCAGCCCCGGGACATCGACGCAGTATTTT
CASSPGTSTQYF
>TRBV5-1|NA|TRBJ2-5|NA
TGCGCCAGCAGTCGTCGGCAGGGGCGGGGGGAGACCCAGTACTTC
CASSRRQGRGETQYF
>TRBV15|NA|TRBJ1-2|NA
TGTGCCACCAGCAGCCAAAGGGGGTTAAACTATGGCTACACCTTC
CATSSQRGLNYGYTF
>TRBV30|NA|TRBJ1-5|few
TGTGCCTGGAGTGGGCAGTTCAATCAGCCCCAGCATTTT
CAWSGQFNQPQHF
>TRBV4-2|TRBD1|TRBJ2-2|once
TGTGCCAGCAGCCAAGAAGCGACAGGGTTTACCGGGGAGCTGTTTTTT
CASSQEATGFTGELFF
>TRBV7-9|TRBD2|TRBJ2-7|NA
TGTGCCAGCAGCACCGGACTAGCGGGAGGGTACGAGCAGTACTTC
CASSTGLAGGYEQYF
>TRBV7-2|TRBD1|TRBJ1-1|NA
TGTGCCAGCAGCTTAGGGCCAGGGGGTCACACTGAAGCTTTCTTT
CASSLGPGGHTEAFF
>TRBV9|TRBD2|TRBJ2-2|NA
TGTGCCAGCAGCCTTATTAGCGGGAGACTGAACACCGGGGAGCTGTTTTTT
CASSLISGRLNTGELFF
>TRBV28|NA|TRBJ1-5|NA
TGTGCCAGCAGTTTACTTCAGGGAACGAGCAATCAGCCCCAGCATTTT
CASSLLQGTSNQPQHF